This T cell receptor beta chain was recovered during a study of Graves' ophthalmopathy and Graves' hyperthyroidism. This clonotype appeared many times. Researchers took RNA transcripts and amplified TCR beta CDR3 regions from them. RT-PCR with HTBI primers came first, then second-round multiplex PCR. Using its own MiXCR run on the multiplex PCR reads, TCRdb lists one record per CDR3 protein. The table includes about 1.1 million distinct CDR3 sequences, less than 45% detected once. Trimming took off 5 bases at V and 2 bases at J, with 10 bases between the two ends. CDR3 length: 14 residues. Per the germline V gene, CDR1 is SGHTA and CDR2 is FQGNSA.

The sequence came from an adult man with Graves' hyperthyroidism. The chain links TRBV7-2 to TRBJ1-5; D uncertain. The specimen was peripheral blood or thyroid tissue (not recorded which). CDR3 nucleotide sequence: TGTGCCAGCAGCAAAGAAACGGGCAATCAGCCCCAGCATTTT. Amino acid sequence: CASSKETGNQPQHF.